The next 14 T cell receptor beta chains were all read from a single sample in a study of shared clonotypes between healthy human individuals. The naive CD8 fraction comprised CD45RO-negative cells positively selected for CCR7 and excluded terminally differentiated effector memory CD45RA+ cells. Here immunoSEQ multiplex PCR was the method, and the copy in TCRdb shows in-frame clones only, minus some. This table holds about 750,000 clones, around 93% found once. Specimen: naive CD8+ T cells sorted from blood. These TCRs come from a man aged 25-45 years in good health.

The chain joins TRBV27 to TRBJ2-5; no clear D. The CDR3 length is 14 residues. V was cut by 6 bases and J by 2 bases, with 13 bases left in between. The germline gives CDR1 MNHEY, CDR2 SMNVEV (reference sequence). CDR3 sequence reads: CASSPFRGQETQYF. The CDR3 DNA sequence: TGTGCCAGCAGCCCCTTTCGCGGTCAAGAGACCCAGTACTTC.

The chain carries TRBV10-2 and TRBJ1-4; D possibly corresponds to TRBD1 (5 bases). Germline lookup yields CDR1 WSHSY and CDR2 SAAADI. The CDR3 sequence is 15 residues long. Trimming took off 4 bases at V and 7 bases at J, with 16 bases between the two ends. CDR3 residues: CASSVGRGKGEKLFF. CDR3 sequence (DNA): TGCGCCAGCAGTGTCGGCCGGGGCAAAGGTGAAAAACTGTTTTTT.

The chain recombines TRBV7-9 with TRBJ2-1, with D unclear. The V and J ends lost 1 base and 10 bases respectively, with 14 bases between them. Germline V CDR1 and CDR2: SEHNR, FQNEAQ (reference sequence). The CDR3 extends over 14 amino acids. The CDR3 DNA reads as TGTGCCAGCAGCTTAGAGTCCATAGCTGTAGAGCAGTTCTTC. As protein: CASSLESIAVEQFF. Full variable domain (outside the CDR3, taken from reference TRBV7-9 and TRBJ2-1): DTGVSQNPRHKITKRGQNVTFRCDPISEHNRLYWYRQTLGQGPEFLTYFQNEAQLEKSRLLSDRFSAERPKGSFSTLEIQRTEQGDSAMYLCASSLESIAVEQFFGPGTRLTVL.

The chain has TRBV6-5 and TRBJ2-1; no clear D. CDR1 and CDR2 (germline): MNHEY, SVGAGI. CDR3 length: 11 amino acids. Trimming removed 2 bases from V and 9 bases from J, with 5 bases in between. As DNA, the CDR3 is TGTGCCAGCAGTTACGCCGGTGAGCAGTTCTTC. Translated: CASSYAGEQFF.

This rearrangement joins TRBV28 to TRBJ1-5; perhaps TRBD1 as D (5 bases). CDR1 and CDR2 from the germline V gene are MDHEN and SYDVKM. Trimming cost V 6 bases and J 5 bases, with 20 bases left between them. The CDR3 has 16 residues. The CDR3 region has the DNA TGTGCCAGCAGCCGTATATTGACAGCTCCCTATCAGCCCCAGCATTTT. Protein sequence: CASSRILTAPYQPQHF.

J is TRBJ1-1 and V is TRBV30; a weak D match, TRBD1 (5 bases). Germline lookup yields CDR1 GTSNPN and CDR2 SVGIG (reference sequence). This CDR3 comprises 17 residues. V was trimmed by 1 base and J by 3 bases, leaving 21 bases between them. The CDR3 nucleotides are TGTGCCTGGAGTGGGGCAGGGCAAGATTTGTGTTACACTGAAGCTTTCTTT. It codes for CAWSGAGQDLCYTEAFF.

The chain carries TRBV28 and TRBJ2-3; D gene uncertain. This CDR3 is built from 12 residues. Looked up from germline, CDR1 is MDHEN and CDR2 is SYDVKM. V lost 2 bases and J lost 2, with 2 bases in between. CDR3 region: CASSLPTDTQYF. CDR3 DNA: TGTGCCAGCAGTTTACCCACAGATACGCAGTATTTT.

The J gene is TRBJ2-1, the V gene TRBV28; D is unclear. CDR3 length: 17 residues. The germline CDR1 and CDR2 sequences are MDHEN and SYDVKM. V was shortened by 2 bases and J by 8 bases, with 22 bases between the two germline ends. This CDR3 is CASSLILGSQEVHEQFF. CDR3 nucleotide sequence: TGTGCCAGCAGTTTAATCTTGGGCTCGCAAGAGGTCCATGAGCAGTTCTTC.

The J gene is TRBJ2-3, the V gene TRBV9; TRBD2 matches 8 bases. The J segment lost 0 bases and the V segment lost 2 bases, leaving 5 bases of the junction unmatched. Germline CDR1 is SGDLS and CDR2 is YYNGEE. There are 16 residues in the CDR3. The CDR3 coding sequence is TGTGCCAGCAGCGTTGATGTAGCGGGGAGCACAGATACGCAGTATTTT. This encodes CASSVDVAGSTDTQYF. Together with reference TRBV9 and TRBJ2-3, the CDR3 gives the full variable domain: DSGVTQTPKHLITATGQRVTLRCSPRSGDLSVYWYQQSLDQGLQFLIQYYNGEERAKGNILERFSAQQFPDLHSELNLSSLELGDSALYFCASSVDVAGSTDTQYFGPGTRLTVL.

The chain couples TRBV2 to TRBJ2-1; no clear D gene. Germline V CDR1 and CDR2: SNHLY, FYNNEI. This CDR3 has 13 amino acids. Trimming pared 3 bases from V and 1 base from J, leaving 4 bases between. The CDR3 spells CASSDASYNEQFF. The CDR3 DNA sequence: TGTGCCAGCAGTGATGCGTCCTACAATGAGCAGTTCTTC.

This chain uses TRBV19 with TRBJ1-1; 7 bases match TRBD1. In germline, CDR1 is LNHDA, CDR2 SQIVND (reference sequence). The CDR3 length is 15 residues. Losses at the gene ends were 4 bases for V and 4 bases for J; bases not matched to a gene: 9. In DNA form, the CDR3 reads TGTGCCAGTAGTACCACCCCAGGGGGTCCCACTGAAGCTTTCTTT. It encodes CASSTTPGGPTEAFF.

J is TRBJ2-7 and V is TRBV7-9, with TRBD2 identical over 14 bases. The CDR3 totals 19 residues. Germline lookup yields CDR1 SEHNR and CDR2 FQNEAQ (reference sequence). J was trimmed by 3 bases and V by 1 base; bases with no gene match: 11. The CDR3 DNA sequence: TGTGCCAGCAGCTTAGAGGGGGGACTAGCGGGAGAAAAAATCTACGAGCAGTACTTC. Amino acids: CASSLEGGLAGEKIYEQYF.

The chain has TRBV7-3 and TRBJ2-3; D remains ambiguous. The V end was cut by 5 bases, the J end by 7 bases, with 13 bases between. This CDR3 is 13 amino acids long. Germline loops: CDR1 SGHTA, CDR2 FQGTGA. The CDR3 DNA follows: TGTGCCAGCAGCCCCCCCGGTAGGCATACGCAGTATTTT. Encoded protein: CASSPPGRHTQYF.

The CDR3 here is CARHRDQRANTGELFF. The CDR3 DNA sequence: TGTGCCCGACACAGGGACCAGAGGGCGAACACCGGGGAGCTGTTTTTT. J is TRBJ2-2 and V is TRBV21-1; TRBD1, the table's D call, lacks a check against the DNA. TRBV21-1 is classified as a pseudogene. There are 16 residues in the CDR3.